Shown below are 16 T cell receptor beta chains from a single sample sequenced in a study of cytomegalovirus exposure and HLA in healthy donors. Vbeta (60) and Jbeta (13) primers were used in the PCR. Assay used: immunoSEQ multiplex PCR; TCRdb lists only in-frame clones, some missing. The sample contains 100,000 or so clones, about 13% of which appear only once. Sequencing was done on a sample of PBMCs. These receptors came from a man aged 40-49 years in good health and CMV-seropositive.

This clone was detected once. Written as DNA, the CDR3 is TGCAGCGCCCTGAATCCCGGGTACGAGCAGTACTTC. Amino acid sequence: CSALNPGYEQYF. The gene calls are TRBV29-1 and TRBJ2-5; D remains ambiguous. The DNA end lines up better with TRBJ2-7; the J call may be wrong. The germline CDR1 and CDR2 sequences are SQVTM and ANQGSEA. This CDR3 contains 12 residues.

The sample holds a few counts of this clone. V is TRBV5-1 and J is TRBJ2-1; TRBD2 matches 12 bases. CDR3 length: 15 residues. V was pared by 2 bases and J by 5 bases, with 2 bases of the junction left unmatched. From germline, CDR1 is SGHRS and CDR2 YFSETQ. In DNA, the CDR3 is TGCGCCAGCAGCTTACTAGCGGGGGGTGACAATGAGCAGTTCTTC. It encodes CASSLLAGGDNEQFF.

The chain couples TRBV4-3 to TRBJ2-3; maybe TRBD1 (8 bases). Germline CDR1 is LGHNA and CDR2 is YSLEER. This CDR3 has 16 amino acids. V shed 4 bases and J shed 2 bases, with 16 bases lying between them. The CDR3 region has the DNA TGCGCCAGCAGCCCCAGGGGGCGGGAGTACACAGATACGCAGTATTTT. It yields the protein CASSPRGREYTDTQYF.

The chain joins TRBV30 to TRBJ1-6; unclear D gene. Germline V lookup: CDR1 GTSNPN, CDR2 SVGIG (reference sequence). V was clipped by 0 bases and J by 13 bases, with 19 bases between them. The CDR3 has 15 residues. In DNA form, the CDR3 reads TGTGCCTGGAGTGTACTAGATCCCAGAGGTGGTCCCCTCCACTTT. This translates into CAWSVLDPRGGPLHF.

This chain connects TRBV19 to TRBJ2-3, with no clear D. The CDR3 runs to 11 residues. V was cut by 7 bases and J by 5 bases, with 7 bases left in between. Germline V gene lookup returns CDR1 LNHDA and CDR2 SQIVND (reference sequence). In nucleotides, the CDR3 is TGTGCCAGTATTCGGAGAGATACGCAGTATTTT. Translated: CASIRRDTQYF.

A word on this clone: At one end, the junction sequence differs from germline, possibly due to a read error. This chain connects TRBV7-7 to TRBJ2-3; 14 bases agree with TRBD2. The germline V gene has CDR1 SSHAT and CDR2 FNYEAQ (reference sequence). This CDR3 is built from 16 residues. CDR3 in DNA: TGTGCTAGCAGCGAGGGACTAGCGGGAGCGTCAGATACGCAGTATTTT. It codes for CASSEGLAGASDTQYF.

This clone was seen more than once but under ten times. Other DNA variants within this sample encode the same CDR3. J is TRBJ1-4 and V is TRBV4-3, with a tentative D call TRBD1 (6 bases). Germline V gene lookup returns CDR1 LGHNA and CDR2 YSLEER. The V and J ends lost 0 bases and 3 bases respectively, with 14 bases between them. CDR3 length equals 17 residues. The CDR3 nucleotides read TGCGCCAGCAGCCAAGATCGTTGGGGGGGCGCTAATGAAAAACTGTTTTTT. Its protein is CASSQDRWGGANEKLFF.

This clone showed up just a few times. The rearrangement uses TRBV19 and TRBJ2-1, with D perhaps TRBD2 (5 bases). The CDR3 has 16 residues. Germline CDR1 reads LNHDA; CDR2 reads SQIVND (reference sequence). Deletions cut 3 bases from V and 0 bases from J, with 12 bases between. CDR3 in amino acids: CASSIDRLASYNEQFF. The CDR3 bases are TGTGCCAGTAGTATCGATCGGCTAGCCTCCTACAATGAGCAGTTCTTC.

This chain links TRBV10-1 with TRBJ2-2; no clear D. Germline assignment: CDR1 WNHNN and CDR2 SYGVQD (reference sequence). V was cut by 3 bases and J by 8 bases, with 10 bases left in between. This CDR3 region has 13 residues. The DNA for the CDR3 is TGCGCCAGCAGTGATCGTGCAGCGGGGGAGCTGTTTTTT. Amino acids: CASSDRAAGELFF.

This chain links TRBV21-1 with TRBJ1-2. TRBV21-1 is a pseudogene locus. The CDR3 has 13 amino acids. CDR3 sequence: CASGTGGVDGYTF. In nucleotides, the CDR3 is TGTGCCAGCGGAACGGGAGGGGTTGATGGCTACACCTTC.

The chain uses TRBV28 and TRBJ2-7; 7 bases align to TRBD2. From germline, CDR1 is MDHEN and CDR2 SYDVKM. The CDR3 has 16 amino acids. V shed 7 bases, J shed 3 bases, and the junction held 15 bases outside the gene matches. CDR3 nucleotide sequence: TGTGCCAGCACCCCGCCGACCGCGGGAGACTACTACGAGCAGTACTTC. Its translation is CASTPPTAGDYYEQYF.

The chain is built from TRBV30 and TRBJ2-3, with TRBD2 matching 7 bases. V was clipped by 3 bases and J by 2 bases; unmatched bases: 5. The CDR3 extends over 14 amino acids. CDR1 GTSNPN and CDR2 SVGIG come from the germline V gene (reference sequence). Here the CDR3 DNA reads TGTGCCTGGAGGGTAGCGGGCTTCACAGATACGCAGTATTTT. The encoded protein is CAWRVAGFTDTQYF.

V is TRBV7-2 and J is TRBJ2-1, with TRBD2 matching over 9 bases. The ends lost 3 bases at V and 7 bases at J; junction bases unmatched: 7. The CDR3 consists of 15 residues. Looked up from germline, CDR1 is SGHTA and CDR2 is FQGNSA. The CDR3 region is CASSFSSGKPNEQFF. The CDR3 DNA follows: TGTGCCAGCAGCTTTTCTAGCGGGAAGCCGAATGAGCAGTTCTTC.

CDR3 residues: CASSSPGGSTEAFF. As DNA, the CDR3 is TGTGCCAGCAGTTCCCCAGGGGGGTCCACTGAAGCTTTCTTT. The chain recombines TRBV28 with TRBJ1-1, with 7 bases fitting TRBD1. Germline V lookup: CDR1 MDHEN, CDR2 SYDVKM. V gave up 4 bases and J gave up 4 bases; unmatched junction bases: 6. This CDR3 region has 14 residues.

This chain uses TRBV6-5 with TRBJ2-3, with D possibly matching TRBD2 (5 bases). V lost 6 bases, J lost 6 bases, and 7 bases lay in between. The CDR3 runs 11 residues. The V gene's germline CDR1 is MNHEY and CDR2 SVGAGI. CDR3 in DNA: TGTGCCAGCAGCCCGGGGGATACGCAGTATTTT. This translates into CASSPGDTQYF.

V is TRBV9 and J is TRBJ2-2; maybe TRBD2 (6 bases). V shed 4 bases and J shed 8 bases, with 18 bases lying between them. Germline V gene lookup returns CDR1 SGDLS and CDR2 YYNGEE. This CDR3 comprises 15 residues. CDR3 nucleotide sequence: TGTGCCAGCAGCATAGGGTTCGAAGGGAGGGGGGAGCTGTTTTTT. As protein: CASSIGFEGRGELFF.